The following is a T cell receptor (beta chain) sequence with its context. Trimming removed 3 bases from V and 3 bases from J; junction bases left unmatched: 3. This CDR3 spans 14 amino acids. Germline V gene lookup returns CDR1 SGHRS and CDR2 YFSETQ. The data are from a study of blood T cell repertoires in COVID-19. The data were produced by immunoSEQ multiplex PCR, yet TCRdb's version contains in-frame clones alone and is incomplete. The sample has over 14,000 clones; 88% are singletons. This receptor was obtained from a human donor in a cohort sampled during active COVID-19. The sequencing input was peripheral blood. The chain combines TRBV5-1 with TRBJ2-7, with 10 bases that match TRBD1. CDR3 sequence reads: CASSSGTGVYEQYF. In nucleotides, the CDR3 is TGCGCCAGCAGCTCAGGGACAGGGGTCTACGAGCAGTACTTC.